These 14 T cell receptor beta chains were all obtained from the same sample, sequenced in a study of shared T cell receptors in the human thymus. This table comes from immunoSEQ multiplex PCR, and its TCRdb copy is limited to in-frame clones, with some not included. The sample shows hundreds of thousands of clones, 80% to 90% of them seen only once. These data also featured in a second study, about human thymus T cells.

The source material was thymocytes. The receptor set was obtained from a girl younger than two with a congenital heart defect.

DNA for the CDR3: TGCAGCGTTGAACGGGACACTAACGGCTACACCTTC. It yields the protein CSVERDTNGYTF. This chain uses TRBV29-1 with TRBJ1-2, with D perhaps TRBD1 (6 bases). V lost 2 bases to trimming and J lost 8 bases, with 12 bases between them. The CDR3 covers 12 residues. Germline V gene lookup returns CDR1 SQVTM and CDR2 ANQGSEA.

The chain carries TRBV11-2 and TRBJ1-1; unclear D gene. Germline values: CDR1 SGHAT, CDR2 FQNNGV. The CDR3 length is 13 residues. V gave up 3 bases and J gave up 4 bases, with 9 bases separating them. This chain's CDR3 is CASSFLPGTEAFF. The CDR3 DNA reads as TGTGCCAGCAGCTTTTTACCCGGCACTGAAGCTTTCTTT. Together with reference TRBV11-2 and TRBJ1-1, the CDR3 gives the full variable domain: EAGVAQSPRYKIIEKRQSVAFWCNPISGHATLYWYQQILGQGPKLLIQFQNNGVVDDSQLPKDRFSAERLKGVDSTLKIQPAKLEDSAVYLCASSFLPGTEAFFGQGTRLTVV.

The chain is built from TRBV12-5 and TRBJ2-3, with a possible D match to TRBD2 (6 bases). The CDR3 totals 13 residues. Germline V gives CDR1 LGHNT, CDR2 FRNRAP. The ends were cut back, 5 bases at V and 4 bases at J, with 10 bases in the middle. CDR3 amino acids: CASGRLGADTQYF. The CDR3 DNA reads as TGTGCTAGTGGTCGACTAGGTGCAGATACGCAGTATTTT.

The V gene is TRBV10-3, the J gene TRBJ1-1, with no clear D. Trimming took off 3 bases at V and 5 bases at J, with 13 bases between the two ends. The CDR3 is 14 residues long. Germline CDR1 and CDR2: ENHRY and SYGVKD. CDR3 loop: CAISDFTPGTEAFF. The CDR3 DNA sequence: TGTGCCATCAGTGACTTCACACCGGGAACTGAAGCTTTCTTT.

This chain links TRBV9 with TRBJ2-3, with D possibly TRBD1 on 6 matching bases. Trimming removed 4 bases at V and 6 bases at J, with 21 bases between. Per the germline V gene, CDR1 is SGDLS and CDR2 is YYNGEE. CDR3 size: 16 residues. CDR3 region: CASSNGPRGILDTQYF. DNA of the CDR3: TGTGCCAGCAGCAATGGGCCAAGGGGGATTCTGGATACGCAGTATTTT.

The V gene is TRBV28, the J gene TRBJ1-6; 7 nucleotides line up with TRBD1. V lost 2 bases, J lost 10 bases, and 11 bases stayed unmatched. Germline values: CDR1 MDHEN, CDR2 SYDVKM. The length of the CDR3 is 16 residues. This CDR3 is CASSLRTGKRISPLHF. The CDR3 DNA follows: TGTGCCAGCAGTTTACGGACAGGAAAAAGAATATCACCCCTCCACTTT.

This rearrangement joins TRBV7-8 to TRBJ2-5, with TRBD1 matching over 10 bases. This CDR3 is 14 amino acids long. Germline V gives CDR1 SGHVS, CDR2 FQNEAQ. The V segment lost 6 bases and the J segment 5 bases; nucleotides outside the gene matches: 6. CDR3 amino acids: CASRKDRGLETQYF. CDR3 coding DNA: TGTGCCAGCAGAAAAGACAGGGGGCTGGAGACCCAGTACTTC. The full variable domain, completed using reference TRBV7-8 and TRBJ2-5, is GAGVSQSPRYKVAKRGQDVALRCDPISGHVSLFWYQQALGQGPEFLTYFQNEAQLDKSGLPSDRFFAERPEGSVSTLKIQRTQQEDSAVYLCASRKDRGLETQYFGPGTRLLVL.

The chain joins TRBV5-6 to TRBJ2-2; TRBD1 matches at 8 bases. CDR1 and CDR2 from the germline V gene are SGHDT and YYEEEE. V lost 1 base and J lost 1; bases outside the gene matches: 6. The CDR3 loop spans 17 amino acids. CDR3 region: CASSLYAGTGNTGELFF. CDR3 nucleotide sequence: TGTGCCAGCAGCTTGTACGCCGGGACAGGGAACACCGGGGAGCTGTTTTTT. The full variable domain, completed using reference TRBV5-6 and TRBJ2-2, is DAGVTQSPTHLIKTRGQQVTLRCSPKSGHDTVSWYQQALGQGPQFIFQYYEEEERQRGNFPDRFSGHQFPNYSSELNVNALLLGDSALYLCASSLYAGTGNTGELFFGEGSRLTVL.

The chain has TRBV9 and TRBJ2-1; 7 bases line up with TRBD2. V lost 4 bases, J lost 6 bases, and 16 bases stayed unmatched. This CDR3 is built from 17 residues. Germline V gene sequence: CDR1 SGDLS, CDR2 YYNGEE. DNA of the CDR3: TGTGCCAGCAGCCCACTCGGTTGGCTAGCGGCGGGCAATGAGCAGTTCTTC. It translates to CASSPLGWLAAGNEQFF.

The chain links TRBV5-1 to TRBJ2-7; 7 bases are a match to TRBD2. Losses at the gene ends were 3 bases for V and 6 bases for J; bases not matched to a gene: 9. CDR3 length equals 14 residues. Germline-derived CDR1 and CDR2 are SGHRS and YFSETQ. CDR3 in amino acids: CASSSLLWGGEQYF. The DNA of the CDR3 is TGCGCCAGCAGCTCCCTGTTGTGGGGGGGCGAGCAGTACTTC.

The sample holds one count of this clone. The chain is built from TRBV6-1 and TRBJ1-1; D is ambiguous. Germline V gene data show CDR1 as MNHNS and CDR2 as SASEGT. Trimming pared 8 bases from V and 10 bases from J, leaving 26 bases between. This CDR3 spans 15 amino acids. The CDR3 DNA is TGTGCCAGCCGCCTGATCGACGGAAATCAGCGCCGAGCTTTCTTT. Amino acid sequence: CASRLIDGNQRRAFF.

This sequence joins TRBV28 and TRBJ1-1, with D unclear. V lost 10 bases, J lost 5 bases, and 17 bases lay in between. The CDR3 totals 13 residues. Germline V CDR1 and CDR2: MDHEN, SYDVKM. The DNA for the CDR3 is TGTGCCACGACCCTCGGGTCAAGGACTGAAGCTTTCTTT. Protein sequence: CATTLGSRTEAFF.

The V call is TRBV19, the J call TRBJ2-6; 9 bases match TRBD1. The CDR3 covers 17 residues. CDR1 is LNHDA and CDR2 is SQIVND in the germline V gene (reference sequence). The junction had 5 bases not matched to a gene; V was cut back by 5 bases and J by 0 bases. The DNA of the CDR3 is TGTGCCAGTAGTCCAGGGACAGGGACCTCTGGGGCCAACGTCCTGACTTTC. Translation gives CASSPGTGTSGANVLTF.

The chain carries TRBV9 and TRBJ1-2; D call uncertain. This CDR3 has 12 amino acids. V was trimmed by 4 bases and J by 4 bases, leaving 8 bases between them. Germline V gene data show CDR1 as SGDLS and CDR2 as YYNGEE. CDR3 sequence: CASSHGSYGYTF. CDR3 DNA sequence: TGTGCCAGCAGCCATGGGAGCTATGGCTACACCTTC.